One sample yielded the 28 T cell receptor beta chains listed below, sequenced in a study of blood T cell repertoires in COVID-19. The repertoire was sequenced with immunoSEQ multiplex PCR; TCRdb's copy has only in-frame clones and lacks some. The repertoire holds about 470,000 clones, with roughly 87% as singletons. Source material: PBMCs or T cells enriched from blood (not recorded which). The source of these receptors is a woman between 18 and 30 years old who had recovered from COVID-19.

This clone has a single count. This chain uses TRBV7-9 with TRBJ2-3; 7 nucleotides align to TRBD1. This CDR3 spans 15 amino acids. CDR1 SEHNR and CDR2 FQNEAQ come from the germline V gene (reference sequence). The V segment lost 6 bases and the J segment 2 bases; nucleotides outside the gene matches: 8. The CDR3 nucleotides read TGTGCCAGCAGATCTGACAGGGATTACACAGATACGCAGTATTTT. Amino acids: CASRSDRDYTDTQYF.

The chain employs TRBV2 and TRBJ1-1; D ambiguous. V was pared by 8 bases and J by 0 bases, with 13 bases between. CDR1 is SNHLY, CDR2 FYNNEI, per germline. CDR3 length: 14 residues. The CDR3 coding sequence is TGTGCCAGCCTACCGTCGTTCGTGAACACTGAAGCTTTCTTT. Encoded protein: CASLPSFVNTEAFF.

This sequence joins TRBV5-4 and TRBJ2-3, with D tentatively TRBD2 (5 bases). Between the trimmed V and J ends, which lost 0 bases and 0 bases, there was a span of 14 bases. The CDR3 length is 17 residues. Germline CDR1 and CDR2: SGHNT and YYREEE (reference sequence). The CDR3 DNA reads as TGTGCCAGCAGCTTGGGACCGACAACGGGGAGCACAGATACGCAGTATTTT. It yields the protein CASSLGPTTGSTDTQYF. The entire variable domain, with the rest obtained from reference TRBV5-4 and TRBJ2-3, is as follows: ETGVTQSPTHLIKTRGQQVTLRCSSQSGHNTVSWYQQALGQGPQFIFQYYREEENGRGNFPPRFSGLQFPNYSSELNVNALELDDSALYLCASSLGPTTGSTDTQYFGPGTRLTVL.

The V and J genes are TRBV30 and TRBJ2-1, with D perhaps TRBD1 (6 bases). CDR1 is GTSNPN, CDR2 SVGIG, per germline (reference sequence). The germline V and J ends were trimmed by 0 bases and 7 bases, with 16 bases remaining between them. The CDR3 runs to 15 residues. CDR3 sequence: CAWSVMGRGRNEQFF. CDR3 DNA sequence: TGTGCCTGGAGTGTAATGGGCAGGGGACGTAATGAGCAGTTCTTC.

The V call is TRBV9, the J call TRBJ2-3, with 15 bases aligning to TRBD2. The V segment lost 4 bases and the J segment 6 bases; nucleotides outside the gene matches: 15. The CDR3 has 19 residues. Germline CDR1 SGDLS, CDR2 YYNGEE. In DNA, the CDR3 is TGTGCCAGCAGCTCCCCGGCCGGGACTAGCGGGGGGCCGAGGGATACGCAGTATTTT. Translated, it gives CASSSPAGTSGGPRDTQYF.

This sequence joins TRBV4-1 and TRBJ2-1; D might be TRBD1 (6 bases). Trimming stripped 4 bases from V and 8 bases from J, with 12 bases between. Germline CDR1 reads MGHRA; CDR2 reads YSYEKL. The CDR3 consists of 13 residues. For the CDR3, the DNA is TGCGCCAGCAGCCCAATCAGGGGTTATGAGCAGTTCTTC. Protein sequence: CASSPIRGYEQFF.

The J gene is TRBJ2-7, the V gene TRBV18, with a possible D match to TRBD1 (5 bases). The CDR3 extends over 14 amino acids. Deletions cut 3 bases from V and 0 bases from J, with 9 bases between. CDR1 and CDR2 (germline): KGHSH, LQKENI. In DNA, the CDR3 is TGTGCCAGCTCACCGAAGACAGCCTCCTACGAGCAGTACTTC. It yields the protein CASSPKTASYEQYF.

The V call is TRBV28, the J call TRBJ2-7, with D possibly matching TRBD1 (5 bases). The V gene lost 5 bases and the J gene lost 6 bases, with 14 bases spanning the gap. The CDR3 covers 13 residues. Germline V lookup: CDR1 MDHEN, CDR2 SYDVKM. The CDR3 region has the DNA TGTGCCAGCAGTCCCTTCAGGGTTAGCGAGCAGTACTTC. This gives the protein CASSPFRVSEQYF.

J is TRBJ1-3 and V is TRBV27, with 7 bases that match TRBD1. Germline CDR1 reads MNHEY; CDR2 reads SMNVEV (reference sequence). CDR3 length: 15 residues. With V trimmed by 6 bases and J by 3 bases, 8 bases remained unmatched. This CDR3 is CASSRGKFGGNTIYF. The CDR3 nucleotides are TGTGCCAGCAGCAGGGGGAAATTTGGTGGAAACACCATATATTTT.

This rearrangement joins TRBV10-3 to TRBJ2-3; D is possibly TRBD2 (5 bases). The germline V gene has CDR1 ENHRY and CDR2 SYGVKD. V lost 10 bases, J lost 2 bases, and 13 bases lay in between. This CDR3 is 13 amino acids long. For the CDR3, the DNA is TGTGCCACCTCCGGGGATACCACAGATACGCAGTATTTT. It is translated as CATSGDTTDTQYF.

The CDR3 here is CASSSDGDRNTEAFF. The CDR3 nucleotides read TGCGCCAGCAGCTCCGACGGGGACAGGAACACTGAAGCTTTCTTT. The chain joins TRBV5-1 to TRBJ1-1; the match to TRBD1 covers 7 bases. This CDR3 has 15 residues. Germline values: CDR1 SGHRS, CDR2 YFSETQ. Losses at the gene ends were 3 bases for V and 1 base for J; bases not matched to a gene: 6.

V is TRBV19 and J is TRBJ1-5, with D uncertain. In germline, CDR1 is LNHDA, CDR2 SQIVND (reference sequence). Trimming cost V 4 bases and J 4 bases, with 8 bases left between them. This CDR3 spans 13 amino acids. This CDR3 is CASSSIANQPQHF. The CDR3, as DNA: TGTGCCAGTAGTAGTATTGCGAATCAGCCCCAGCATTTT. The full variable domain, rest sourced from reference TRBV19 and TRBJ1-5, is DGGITQSPKYLFRKEGQNVTLSCEQNLNHDAMYWYRQDPGQGLRLIYYSQIVNDFQKGDIAEGYSVSREKKESFPLTVTSAQKNPTAFYLCASSSIANQPQHFGDGTRLSIL.

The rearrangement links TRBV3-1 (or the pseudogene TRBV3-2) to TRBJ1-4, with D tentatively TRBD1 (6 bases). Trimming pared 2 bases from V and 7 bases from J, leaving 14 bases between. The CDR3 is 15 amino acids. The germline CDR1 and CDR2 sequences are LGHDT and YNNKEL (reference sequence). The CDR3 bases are TGTGCCAGCAGCCAAAGAGCAGGGGAAGGTGAAAAACTGTTTTTT. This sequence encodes CASSQRAGEGEKLFF.

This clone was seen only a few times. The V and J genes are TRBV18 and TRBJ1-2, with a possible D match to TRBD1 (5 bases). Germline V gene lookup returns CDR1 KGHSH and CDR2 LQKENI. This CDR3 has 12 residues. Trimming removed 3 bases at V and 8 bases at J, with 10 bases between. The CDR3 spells CASSPGGVGYTF. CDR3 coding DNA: TGTGCCAGCTCACCCGGGGGTGTGGGCTACACCTTC.

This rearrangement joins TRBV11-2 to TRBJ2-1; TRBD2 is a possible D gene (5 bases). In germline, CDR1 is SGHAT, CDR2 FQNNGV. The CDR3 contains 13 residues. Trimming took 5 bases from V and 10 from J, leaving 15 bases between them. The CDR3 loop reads CASSAERVFEQFF. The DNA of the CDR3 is TGTGCCAGCAGCGCTGAGAGGGTCTTCGAGCAGTTCTTC.

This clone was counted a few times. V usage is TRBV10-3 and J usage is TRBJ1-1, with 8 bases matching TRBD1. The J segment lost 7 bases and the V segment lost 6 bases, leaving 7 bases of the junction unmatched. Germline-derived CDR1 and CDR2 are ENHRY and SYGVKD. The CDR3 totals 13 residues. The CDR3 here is CAIRSAGGNEAFF. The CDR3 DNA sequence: TGTGCCATCAGGTCCGCAGGGGGCAATGAAGCTTTCTTT.

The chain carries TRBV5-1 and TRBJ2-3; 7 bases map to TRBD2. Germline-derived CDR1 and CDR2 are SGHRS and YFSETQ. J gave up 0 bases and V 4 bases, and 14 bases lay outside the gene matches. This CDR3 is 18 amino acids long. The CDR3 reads CASSLSGTTFLSTDTQYF. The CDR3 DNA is TGCGCCAGCAGCCTATCCGGGACTACATTCCTTAGCACAGATACGCAGTATTTT.

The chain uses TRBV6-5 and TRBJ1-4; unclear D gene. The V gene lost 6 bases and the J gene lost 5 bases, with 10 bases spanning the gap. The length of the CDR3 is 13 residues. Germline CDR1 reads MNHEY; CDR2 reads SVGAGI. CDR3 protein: CASSGRRNEKLFF. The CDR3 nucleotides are TGTGCCAGCAGCGGGCGGAGGAATGAAAAACTGTTTTTT.

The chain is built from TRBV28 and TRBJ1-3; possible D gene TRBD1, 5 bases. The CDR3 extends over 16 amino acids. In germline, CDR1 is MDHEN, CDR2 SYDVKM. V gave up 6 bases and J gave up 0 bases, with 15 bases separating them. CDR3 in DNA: TGTGCCAGCAGCAGTGGGGCAGTACACTCTGGAAACACCATATATTTT. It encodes CASSSGAVHSGNTIYF.

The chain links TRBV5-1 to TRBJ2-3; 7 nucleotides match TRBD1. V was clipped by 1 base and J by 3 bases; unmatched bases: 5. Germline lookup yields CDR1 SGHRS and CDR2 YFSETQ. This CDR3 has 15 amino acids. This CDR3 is CASSLRGLGTDTQYF. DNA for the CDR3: TGCGCCAGCAGCTTGAGGGGGCTAGGGACAGATACGCAGTATTTT.

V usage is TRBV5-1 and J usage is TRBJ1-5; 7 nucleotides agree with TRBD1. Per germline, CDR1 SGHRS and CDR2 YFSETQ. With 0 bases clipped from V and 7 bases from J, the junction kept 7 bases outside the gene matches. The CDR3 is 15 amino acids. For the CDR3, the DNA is TGCGCCAGCAGCTTGGGAGGGGGCACAGGACAGCCCCAGCATTTT. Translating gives CASSLGGGTGQPQHF.

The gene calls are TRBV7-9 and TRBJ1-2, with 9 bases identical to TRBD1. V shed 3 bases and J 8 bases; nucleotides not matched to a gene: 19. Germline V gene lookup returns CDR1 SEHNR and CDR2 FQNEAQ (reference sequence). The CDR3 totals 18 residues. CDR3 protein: CASSFSGTGRWWELGYTF. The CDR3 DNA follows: TGTGCCAGCAGCTTTTCCGGGACAGGGAGGTGGTGGGAACTCGGCTACACCTTC.

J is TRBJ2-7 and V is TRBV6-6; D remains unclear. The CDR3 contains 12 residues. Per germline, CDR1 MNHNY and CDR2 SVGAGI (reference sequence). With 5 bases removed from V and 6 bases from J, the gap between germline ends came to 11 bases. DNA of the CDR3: TGTGCCAGCAGTCTTGTTCTAGGCGAGCAGTACTTC. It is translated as CASSLVLGEQYF.

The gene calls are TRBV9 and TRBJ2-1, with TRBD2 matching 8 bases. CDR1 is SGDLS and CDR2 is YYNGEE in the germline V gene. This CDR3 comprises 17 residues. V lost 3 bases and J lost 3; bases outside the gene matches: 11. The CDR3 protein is CASSAHLRRGVYNEQFF. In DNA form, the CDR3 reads TGTGCCAGCAGCGCCCACCTTCGGCGGGGGGTCTACAATGAGCAGTTCTTC. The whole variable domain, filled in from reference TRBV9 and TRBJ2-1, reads DSGVTQTPKHLITATGQRVTLRCSPRSGDLSVYWYQQSLDQGLQFLIQYYNGEERAKGNILERFSAQQFPDLHSELNLSSLELGDSALYFCASSAHLRRGVYNEQFFGPGTRLTVL.

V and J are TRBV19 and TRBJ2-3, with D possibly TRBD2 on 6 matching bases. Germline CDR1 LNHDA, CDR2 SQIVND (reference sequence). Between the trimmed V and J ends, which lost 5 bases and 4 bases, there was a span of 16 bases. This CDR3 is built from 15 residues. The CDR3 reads CASSPLGGLSDTQYF. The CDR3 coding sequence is TGTGCCAGTAGTCCCCTAGGAGGACTATCAGATACGCAGTATTTT.

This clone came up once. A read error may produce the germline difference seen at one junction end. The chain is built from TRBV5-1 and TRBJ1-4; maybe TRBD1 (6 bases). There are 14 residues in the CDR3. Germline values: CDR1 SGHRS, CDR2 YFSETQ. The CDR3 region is CASSLGANNEKLFF. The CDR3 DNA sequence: TGCGCCAGCAGTTTGGGGGCTAATAATGAAAAACTGTTTTTT.

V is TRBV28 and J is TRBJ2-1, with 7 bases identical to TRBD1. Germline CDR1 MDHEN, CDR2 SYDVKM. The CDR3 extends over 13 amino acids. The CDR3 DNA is TGTGTCTCACAGGGGAGCTCCTACAATGAGCAGTTCTTC. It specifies CVSQGSSYNEQFF.

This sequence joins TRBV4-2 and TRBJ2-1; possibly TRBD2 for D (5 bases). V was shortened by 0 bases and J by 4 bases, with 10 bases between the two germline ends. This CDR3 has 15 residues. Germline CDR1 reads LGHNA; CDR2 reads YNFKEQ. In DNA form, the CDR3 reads TGTGCCAGCAGCCAAGATGAGCGGAGATACAATGAGCAGTTCTTC. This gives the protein CASSQDERRYNEQFF.